These T cell receptor beta chains were read from a single sample in a study of T cell responses to AZD1222 COVID-19 vaccine. Only in-frame clones appear in the TCRdb table, and some are missing; sequencing was by immunoSEQ multiplex PCR. This sample has more than 95,000 clones, with roughly 90% found just once. Sequencing used peripheral blood, obtained on day 0 of AZD1222 vaccination. The receptors stem from an adult in good health. CDR3s include the opening cysteine and the closing phenylalanine or tryptophan. D genes are given only for firm matches. A row's size may be missing; if present it is once, few, many or a size class.

TRBJ2-4,-,TRBV21-1,-,16,TGTGCCAGCTGCTTAGTCAGGGGTCTAGCCAAAAACATTCAGTACTTC,CASCLVRGLAKNIQYF
TRBJ1-4,-,TRBV4-1,-,16,TGCGCCAGCAGCCAAGTAATTTCTGGTATTAATGAAAAACTGTTTTTT,CASSQVISGINEKLFF
TRBJ2-5,TRBD1,TRBV29-1,-,15,TGCAGCGTTGAAGATCCGGGACAGTCTCAAGAGACCCAGTACTTC,CSVEDPGQSQETQYF
TRBJ2-1,-,TRBV6-1,-,16,TGTGCCAGCAGTGAGGGGGGACTGGGGAGAGGCAATGAGCAGTTCTTC,CASSEGGLGRGNEQFF
TRBJ2-1,-,TRBV6-5,-,16,TGTGCCAGCAGTTACGGTGGGGGGTCGGTAATCAATGAGCAGTTCTTC,CASSYGGGSVINEQFF
TRBJ2-7,-,TRBV6-5,-,15,TGTGCCAGCAGGAAAACAGGGTACAGCTCCTACGAGCAGTACTTC,CASRKTGYSSYEQYF
TRBJ1-2,-,TRBV29-1,once,13,TGCAGCGTTTCCGGGACCGACTCACGGGGCTACACCTTC,CSVSGTDSRGYTF
TRBJ2-7,-,TRBV9,-,12,TGTGCCAGCAGCCCAGGGGCCTACGAGCAGTACTTC,CASSPGAYEQYF
TRBJ1-1,-,TRBV12-5,-,14,TGTGCTAGTGGTCTCGGCACAGGGACTGCTGAAGCTTTCTTT,CASGLGTGTAEAFF
TRBJ1-2,-,TRBV5-5,-,15,TGTGCCAGCAGTTTGGGGGCCGGGACGGCTTATGGCTACACCTTC,CASSLGAGTAYGYTF
TRBJ2-3,TRBD2,TRBV5-6,once,15,TGTGCCAGCAGTTGGACTAGCGGGCCCACAGATACGCAGTATTTT,CASSWTSGPTDTQYF
TRBJ1-2,-,TRBV11-3,once,17,TGTGCCAGCAGCTTAGATGGGGCAGGACAGAATAACTATGGCTACACCTTC,CASSLDGAGQNNYGYTF
TRBJ2-5,TRBD1,TRBV18,-,15,TGTGCCAGCTCACTCAATACAGGGGCTGAAGAGACCCAGTACTTC,CASSLNTGAEETQYF
TRBJ2-1,TRBD2,TRBV19,once,16,TGTGCCAGTAGTAGGAGCGGGAGCCGCTCCTACAATGAGCAGTTCTTC,CASSRSGSRSYNEQFF
TRBJ2-6,-,TRBV11-3,-,17,TGTGCCAGCAGCTCAGGGACCGTCGGACCTGGGGCCAACGTCCTGACTTTC,CASSSGTVGPGANVLTF
TRBJ1-1,-,TRBV29-1,-,11,TGCAGCGCCCCGGGAAAGCCTGAAGCTTTCTTT,CSAPGKPEAFF
TRBJ2-7,-,TRBV11-3,-,15,TGTGCCAGCAGCCCAAATAGAGGATGGTCCTACGAGCAGTACTTC,CASSPNRGWSYEQYF
TRBJ2-1,-,TRBV7-9,-,13,TGTGCCAGCAGCGTAGCTAGCTACAATGAGCAGTTCTTC,CASSVASYNEQFF
TRBJ2-1,TRBD1,TRBV7-9,-,13,TGTGCCAGCAGCTCCGGACAGGGCGTGGTGCAGTTCTTC,CASSSGQGVVQFF
TRBJ1-5,-,TRBV19,-,15,TGTGCCAGTAGTAATTTCCCTGAGGGGTATCAGCCCCAGCATTTT,CASSNFPEGYQPQHF
TRBJ2-1,-,TRBV29-1,-,13,TGCAGCTCGGGACGGATCTCCTACAATGAGCAGTTCTTC,CSSGRISYNEQFF
TRBJ2-1,-,TRBV11-3,-,15,TGTGCCAGCAGCTTAGGCCGGGTTGCCTACAATGAGCAGTTCTTC,CASSLGRVAYNEQFF
TRBJ2-1,-,TRBV4-3,few,15,TGCGCCAGCAGCCAAGGTAGCGGTACCTACAATGAGCAGTTCTTC,CASSQGSGTYNEQFF
TRBJ2-3,-,TRBV25-1,-,15,TGTGCCAGCAGTGAACTAGCGCCTAGCACAGATACGCAGTATTTT,CASSELAPSTDTQYF
TRBJ2-1,TRBD1,TRBV28,-,15,TGTGCCAGCAGTACCCGACGACAGGGCTACAATGAGCAGTTCTTC,CASSTRRQGYNEQFF
TRBJ1-1,-,TRBV7-8,-,14,TGTGCCAGCAGCTTAGTAACAGCGAACACTGAAGCTTTCTTT,CASSLVTANTEAFF
TRBJ2-4,TRBD2,TRBV3-1/TRBV3-2,few,14,TGTGCCAGCAGCCGGGTAGCGGGAGAGGGCATTCAGTACTTC,CASSRVAGEGIQYF
TRBJ1-4,TRBD1,TRBV6-5,once,12,TGTGCCGCGGGAGGGGGCAATGAAAAACTGTTTTTT,CAAGGGNEKLFF
TRBJ2-6,-,TRBV10-3,-,13,TGTGCCATCAGAGCCTCTGGGGCCAACGTCCTGACTTTC,CAIRASGANVLTF
TRBJ2-7,TRBD1,TRBV5-1,-,15,TGCGCCAGCAGCTGGAGACAGGGGACCAACTACGAGCAGTACTTC,CASSWRQGTNYEQYF
TRBJ2-1,-,TRBV6-1,-,14,TGTGCCAGCAGTGAGACAGTCAGTTTGGTTGAGCAGTTCTTC,CASSETVSLVEQFF
TRBJ2-2,TRBD2,TRBV27,-,14,TGTGCCAGCAGTTCAAGCGGGAGGGCCGGGGAGCTGTTTTTT,CASSSSGRAGELFF
TRBJ1-5,-,TRBV19,-,16,TGTGCCAGTAGGAGGCCCGGGGATGGGGTAGGACGGCCCCAGCATTTT,CASRRPGDGVGRPQHF
TRBJ1-4,-,TRBV19,-,15,TGTGCCAGCAGGAACCGGGACGTAGCTAATGAAAAACTGTTTTTT,CASRNRDVANEKLFF
TRBJ1-4,-,TRBV14,-,19,TGTGCCAGCAGCCGCACGGGGAGGTGGGCCCGGACGTCTAATGAAAAACTGTTTTTT,CASSRTGRWARTSNEKLFF
TRBJ2-4,-,TRBV15,-,17,TGTGCCACCAGCAGAGAACGGGACGCCGTGGCCAAAAACATTCAGTACTTC,CATSRERDAVAKNIQYF
TRBJ2-1,-,TRBV19,once,12,TGTGCCAGTAGTCCCGGGAATCTTGAGCAGTTCTTC,CASSPGNLEQFF
TRBJ2-5,TRBD2,TRBV19,-,15,TGTGCCAGTAGTCGACTAGCGGGAGGGCGAGAGACCCAGTACTTC,CASSRLAGGRETQYF
TRBJ2-1,-,TRBV7-9,-,16,TGTGCCAGCAGCACCTGGACTGGGGTCTCCTACAATGAGCAGTTCTTC,CASSTWTGVSYNEQFF
TRBJ1-2,TRBD1,TRBV28,-,16,TGTGCCAGCAGTTTATTAGGAGGACAGGGATTTAGGGGCTACACCTTC,CASSLLGGQGFRGYTF
TRBJ2-2,TRBD1,TRBV5-1,-,15,TGCGCCAGCAGCCCTGACAGGGTGAGCACCGGGGAGCTGTTTTTT,CASSPDRVSTGELFF
TRBJ2-7,-,TRBV6-5,-,14,TGTGCCAGCAGTTACTCATCGGGCTCGAAGGAGCAGTACTTC,CASSYSSGSKEQYF
TRBJ2-7,-,TRBV27,-,14,TGTGCCAGCAGTTTTGGGGGCGCTTCACGCGAGCAGTACTTC,CASSFGGASREQYF
TRBJ1-1,-,TRBV11-3,-,12,TGTGCCAGCAGCGGGACAAGGACTGAAGCTTTCTTT,CASSGTRTEAFF
TRBJ1-1,-,TRBV6-6,-,14,TGTGCCAGCAGTTACGGGGGCGTTGACACTGAAGCTTTCTTT,CASSYGGVDTEAFF